This TCR beta chain was retrieved from a study of blood T cell repertoires in COVID-19. Looking at the study overall: The United States, Italy and Spain were the sources of the acute and convalescent COVID-19 samples. In each case, the material was cDNA or gDNA derived from T cells, B-cell-depleted T cells, or PBMCs.

As handled by the study authors: Scientists estimated how many nucleated cells there were by amplifying reference gene primers. Profiled with immunoSEQ multiplex PCR; TCRdb holds only in-frame clones, not every one. The V and J calls and clone size are taken from that table; D and trimming were inferred from the DNA. Counted here are some 83,000 clones, approximately 84% occurring once; the ten biggest clones make up about 5.6%. The sequenced material came from peripheral blood. This clonotype was obtained from a man aged 60-69 years with active or convalescent COVID-19.

The CDR3 coding sequence is TGTGCCAGCAGCTTCCCCGGGACTAGCGGGGGCCCTGGGAACATTCAGTACTTC. Translated: CASSFPGTSGGPGNIQYF. The J gene is TRBJ2-4, the V gene TRBV7-2; TRBD2 matches at 14 bases. With V trimmed by 3 bases and J by 7 bases, 11 bases remained unmatched. The CDR3 runs 18 residues. Germline V gene sequence: CDR1 SGHTA, CDR2 FQGNSA.